One sample yielded the 11 T cell receptor beta chains listed below, sequenced in a study of T cell repertoires in cytomegalovirus infection (dated by TCRdb to the late 2010s). The sequencer was an Illumina HiSeq 1500. TCRdb reran the public reads through fastp at Q25 and MiXCR, keeping productive beta chains. Every entry covers one CDR3 protein and lists the most common genes and DNA from its rows. In all, the sample holds roughly 500,000 distinct CDR3 sequences, and roughly a third of those were seen once. The ten largest account for about a sixth of the sample. No cognate antigen is known for these TCRs. The treatment or condition label corresponds to: in vitro stimulation with specific CMV peptide epitopes to enrich CMV-specific T cells. The specimen comprised cultured PBMCs, sampled from culture after CMV antigen stimulation. These TCRs come from a human donor in good health (CMV status not recorded). Some clones in this sample may be carry-over from other donors' samples.

CDR3: CASSHTSTGSSGANVLTF. The CDR3 coding sequence is TGCGCCAGCAGCCATACCTCGACAGGGAGCTCTGGGGCCAACGTCCTGACTTTC. V usage is TRBV4-1 and J usage is TRBJ2-6; 7 bases are shared with TRBD1. Trimming took 3 bases from V and 0 from J; bases not matched to a gene: 8. From germline, CDR1 is MGHRA and CDR2 YSYEKL. This CDR3 is built from 18 residues.

The J gene is TRBJ2-1, the V gene TRBV12-5, with TRBD2 matching over 9 bases. Germline CDR1 LGHNT, CDR2 FRNRAP. The junction had 9 bases not matched to a gene; V was cut back by 11 bases and J by 4 bases. CDR3 length: 14 amino acids. In nucleotides, the CDR3 is TGTGCTTCGAAGGAGACTAGCGGTTACAATGAGCAGTTCTTC. Translated: CASKETSGYNEQFF.

This clonotype was observed a few times. The chain uses TRBV27 and TRBJ1-1, with D possibly TRBD1 on 5 matching bases. Per the germline V gene, CDR1 is MNHEY and CDR2 is SMNVEV (reference sequence). The V end was cut by 6 bases, the J end by 6 bases, with 20 bases between. This CDR3 has 15 amino acids. The CDR3 nucleotides read TGTGCCAGCAGAACATTGAGTGGCGGGGACGCTGAAGCTTTCTTT. Its translation: CASRTLSGGDAEAFF.

The chain employs TRBV6-1 and TRBJ1-5; D remains unclear. Germline-derived CDR1 and CDR2 are MNHNS and SASEGT. With 2 bases removed from V and 3 bases from J, the gap between germline ends came to 8 bases. This CDR3 is built from 14 residues. The CDR3: CASSEHQNNQPQHF. CDR3 sequence (DNA): TGTGCCAGCAGTGAACACCAAAACAATCAGCCCCAGCATTTT.

V gene TRBV14 combines with J gene TRBJ1-1; 11 nucleotides match TRBD1. V dropped 4 bases and J dropped 0; count of bases not matched to a gene: 4. Germline V lookup: CDR1 SGHDN, CDR2 FVKESK. This CDR3 comprises 16 residues. CDR3 nucleotides: TGTGCCAGCAGCCGGGACAGGGGGAGCATGAACACTGAAGCTTTCTTT. Translated: CASSRDRGSMNTEAFF.

This clonotype came up a few times. The chain's CDR3 is CASSLAPGRNPTEAFF. The CDR3 DNA reads as TGTGCCAGCAGCTTGGCTCCAGGGAGGAATCCCACTGAAGCTTTCTTT. V is TRBV5-4 and J is TRBJ1-1; D might be TRBD1 (5 bases). From germline, CDR1 is SGHNT and CDR2 YYREEE (reference sequence). V lost 0 bases to trimming and J lost 4 bases, with 16 bases between them. This CDR3 region has 16 residues.

The chain carries TRBV6-5 and TRBJ2-7; the match to TRBD1 covers 9 bases. V shed 4 bases and J 6 bases; nucleotides not matched to a gene: 7. Germline lookup yields CDR1 MNHEY and CDR2 SVGAGI. The CDR3 is 14 residues long. Here the CDR3 reads CASSWGQGPSEQYF. CDR3 coding DNA: TGTGCCAGCAGTTGGGGACAGGGTCCGTCCGAGCAGTACTTC.

The table lists this clonotype with many counts. The CDR3 sequence: CASSLAASGSDEQFF. CDR3 sequence (DNA): TGTGCCAGCAGCTTAGCGGCTAGCGGGAGTGATGAGCAGTTCTTC. The chain recombines TRBV7-8 with TRBJ2-1, with TRBD2 matching over 10 bases. The V gene end was trimmed by 0 bases and the J gene end by 8 bases; junction bases not matched to a gene: 4. The germline V gene has CDR1 SGHVS and CDR2 FQNEAQ. The CDR3 covers 15 residues.

This sequence joins TRBV19 and TRBJ1-1; 9 bases are shared with TRBD1. In germline, CDR1 is LNHDA, CDR2 SQIVND (reference sequence). The ends lost 3 bases at V and 0 bases at J; junction bases unmatched: 5. The CDR3 length is 16 residues. The CDR3 DNA is TGTGCCAGTAGTATTGGGACAGGGAGAGTGAACACTGAAGCTTTCTTT. As protein: CASSIGTGRVNTEAFF.

V is TRBV20-1 and J is TRBJ2-1; weak D call: TRBD1 (5 bases). V lost 5 bases, J lost 4 bases, and 9 bases lay in between. The CDR3 length is 12 residues. Germline V gene sequence: CDR1 DFQATT, CDR2 SNEGSKA (reference sequence). The CDR3 loop reads CSAPDRYNEQFF. The CDR3 DNA is TGCAGTGCTCCTGACAGATACAATGAGCAGTTCTTC.

This chain uses TRBV7-9 with TRBJ2-1; D not certain. Trimming shortened V by 1 base and J by 12 bases, and 16 bases separated the two germline ends. The CDR3 has 14 amino acids. In germline, CDR1 is SEHNR, CDR2 FQNEAQ (reference sequence). CDR3 sequence: CASSLGPAGSGQFF. The CDR3 DNA reads TGTGCCAGCAGCTTAGGTCCCGCCGGCTCAGGGCAGTTCTTC.